This entry is about one T cell receptor beta chain. The data are from a study of blood T cell repertoires in COVID-19. Study summary: Italy, Spain and the United States were the sources of the convalescent and acute COVID-19 samples. The analysed material was cDNA or gDNA that came from T cells, B-cell-depleted T cells, or PBMCs.

The CDR3 is 17 amino acids. Germline values: CDR1 SGHRS, CDR2 YFSETQ. V was shortened by 4 bases and J by 3 bases, with 20 bases between the two germline ends. Study processing details: Estimation of nucleated cell counts was performed using reference gene primer amplification. The assay was immunoSEQ multiplex PCR, and TCRdb's table has in-frame clones only and misses some. V, J and clone size were drawn from that table, and D and trimming were deduced from the DNA. The sample yields more than 65,000 clones, 82% seen once. The rearrangement joins TRBV5-1 to TRBJ2-1, with TRBD2 as a possible D gene (6 bases). Sequencing was done on a sample of peripheral blood. This TCR came from a woman of 80 years or more with acute or convalescent COVID-19. This CDR3 is CASSEGPGLRRYNEQFF. Here the CDR3 DNA reads TGCGCCAGCAGCGAGGGACCGGGACTCCGGCGCTACAATGAGCAGTTCTTC.